This passage covers 15 T cell receptor beta chains from one sample sequenced in a study of cytomegalovirus exposure and HLA in healthy donors. Here immunoSEQ multiplex PCR was the method, and the copy in TCRdb shows in-frame clones only, minus some. Here the sample spans roughly 120,000 clones, about 91% being singletons. The specimen was PBMCs. The receptors originated from a man younger than 30 in good health and CMV-seronegative.

The CDR3 is CASSLWEINNEQFF. Written as DNA, the CDR3 is TGTGCCAGCAGCCTTTGGGAGATCAACAATGAGCAGTTCTTC. The chain carries TRBV7-2 and TRBJ2-1; possibly TRBD2 for D (5 bases). V was clipped by 5 bases and J by 5 bases, with 13 bases between them. Germline V lookup: CDR1 SGHTA, CDR2 FQGNSA. CDR3 size: 14 residues.

The chain links TRBV29-1 to TRBJ1-1; D unclear. V lost 5 bases, J lost 0 bases, and 13 bases lay in between. Germline CDR1 reads SQVTM; CDR2 reads ANQGSEA. This CDR3 has 14 amino acids. CDR3 sequence: CSVIGLRMNTEAFF. The CDR3 coding sequence is TGCAGCGTTATTGGGTTGCGGATGAACACTGAAGCTTTCTTT.

The J gene is TRBJ2-3, the V gene TRBV6-4; 7 bases line up with TRBD1. V was pared by 10 bases and J by 0 bases, with 4 bases of the junction left unmatched. Germline CDR1 MRHNA, CDR2 SNTAGT. The CDR3 has 13 amino acids. CDR3 DNA sequence: TGTGCCATACAGGGGTTCAGCACAGATACGCAGTATTTT. This gives the protein CAIQGFSTDTQYF.

This chain uses TRBV7-9 with TRBJ2-7; 8 bases line up with TRBD1. The germline CDR1 and CDR2 sequences are SEHNR and FQNEAQ (reference sequence). The V and J ends lost 5 bases and 3 bases, in that order; junction bases with no gene match: 6. The CDR3 covers 14 residues. The DNA for the CDR3 is TGTGCCAGCAGCCGGGACAGGCTGGGCTACGAGCAGTACTTC. Translated, it gives CASSRDRLGYEQYF.

The J gene is TRBJ1-3, the V gene TRBV30; D remains unclear. This CDR3 is built from 14 residues. V gave up 3 bases and J gave up 0 bases, with 9 bases separating them. CDR1 is GTSNPN, CDR2 SVGIG, per germline (reference sequence). The CDR3 region is CAWSREDSGNTIYF. The CDR3 DNA follows: TGTGCCTGGAGCCGAGAGGACTCTGGAAACACCATATATTTT.

The chain links TRBV11-3 to TRBJ2-1, with 9 bases matching TRBD1. Germline assignment: CDR1 SGHNT and CDR2 YENEEA. The V and J ends lost 5 bases and 5 bases, in that order; junction bases with no gene match: 7. This CDR3 comprises 15 residues. The DNA for the CDR3 is TGTGCCAGCAGCAACCGGGACAGGGTAAACAATGAGCAGTTCTTC. Protein sequence: CASSNRDRVNNEQFF. Full variable domain (outside the CDR3, taken from reference TRBV11-3 and TRBJ2-1): EAGVVQSPRYKIIEKKQPVAFWCNPISGHNTLYWYLQNLGQGPELLIRYENEEAVDDSQLPKDRFSAERLKGVDSTLKIQPAELGDSAVYLCASSNRDRVNNEQFFGPGTRLTVL.

This sequence joins TRBV30 and TRBJ2-3, with D hard to call. Trimming removed 3 bases from V and 2 bases from J, with 12 bases in between. This CDR3 has 14 amino acids. CDR1 and CDR2 (germline): GTSNPN, SVGIG (reference sequence). The CDR3 spells CAWSPHRLTDTQYF. The CDR3 DNA reads TGTGCCTGGAGCCCACACCGCCTCACAGATACGCAGTATTTT.

The chain links TRBV18 to TRBJ1-5; maybe TRBD1 (6 bases). This CDR3 contains 14 residues. Germline-derived CDR1 and CDR2 are KGHSH and LQKENI. Deletions cut 5 bases from V and 3 bases from J, with 11 bases between. The CDR3 sequence: CASSSTGTNQPQHF. In nucleotides, the CDR3 is TGTGCCAGCTCATCAACAGGGACCAATCAGCCCCAGCATTTT.

This chain uses TRBV21-1 with TRBJ2-7; the table's D call, TRBD2, was not checked against the DNA. TRBV21-1 is a documented pseudogene. This CDR3 contains 18 residues. The CDR3 here is CASSITFSSGGADSEQYF. The CDR3 region has the DNA TGTGCCAGCAGCATAACCTTCTCTAGCGGGGGGGCAGACTCCGAGCAGTACTTC.

The chain carries TRBV11-3 and TRBJ2-3; 9 bases line up with TRBD2. With V trimmed by 6 bases and J by 3 bases, 10 bases remained unmatched. Germline lookup yields CDR1 SGHNT and CDR2 YENEEA. The CDR3 has 16 amino acids. The CDR3 loop reads CASRGSSGSVTDTQYF. The CDR3 DNA sequence: TGTGCCAGCAGAGGTAGTAGCGGGAGTGTGACAGATACGCAGTATTTT.

This clone was observed once. The chain carries TRBV28 and TRBJ1-3; TRBD1 matches at 7 bases. In germline, CDR1 is MDHEN, CDR2 SYDVKM. The V segment lost 5 bases and the J segment 0 bases; nucleotides outside the gene matches: 7. The CDR3 has 16 amino acids. The CDR3 sequence: CASSNRGRGSGNTIYF. CDR3 DNA: TGTGCCAGCAGTAACAGGGGCCGCGGCTCTGGAAACACCATATATTTT. The full variable domain, its missing parts supplied by reference TRBV28 and TRBJ1-3, is DVKVTQSSRYLVKRTGEKVFLECVQDMDHENMFWYRQDPGLGLRLIYFSYDVKMKEKGDIPEGYSVSREKKERFSLILESASTNQTSMYLCASSNRGRGSGNTIYFGEGSWLTVV.

The sample holds a few counts of this clone. V gene TRBV27 combines with J gene TRBJ1-5; 7 bases are a match to TRBD1. V lost 6 bases and J lost 6; bases outside the gene matches: 17. This CDR3 spans 17 amino acids. CDR1 and CDR2 from the germline V gene are MNHEY and SMNVEV (reference sequence). CDR3: CASSRGAGRSGGQPQHF. DNA of the CDR3: TGTGCCAGCAGCCGAGGCGCGGGGCGGTCAGGGGGTCAGCCCCAGCATTTT.

In this sample, this clone turned up a few times. This chain joins TRBV6-4 and TRBJ2-3; 7 bases map to TRBD2. Trimming at V came to 0 bases and at J to 4 bases, leaving 4 bases not matched to a gene. Germline CDR1 MRHNA, CDR2 SNTAGT. There are 15 residues in the CDR3. The CDR3 protein is CASSDSSGGSDTQYF. CDR3 DNA: TGTGCCAGCAGTGACTCTTCGGGAGGTTCAGATACGCAGTATTTT.

This clone was picked up one time. The chain is built from TRBV6-5 and TRBJ1-5; 7 bases align to TRBD1. CDR3 length: 14 amino acids. V shed 6 bases and J 1 base; nucleotides not matched to a gene: 3. The germline V gene encodes CDR1 MNHEY and CDR2 SVGAGI. The CDR3 DNA sequence: TGTGCCAGCAGACGACAGGGAAGCAATCAGCCCCAGCATTTT. It is translated as CASRRQGSNQPQHF.

V is TRBV5-1 and J is TRBJ1-6, with TRBD1 matching over 7 bases. Germline CDR1 SGHRS, CDR2 YFSETQ. With V trimmed by 2 bases and J by 13 bases, 12 bases remained unmatched. The CDR3 is 15 residues long. The CDR3 sequence: CASSLDRVEVSPLHF. DNA for the CDR3: TGCGCCAGCAGCTTAGACAGGGTTGAAGTGTCCCCCCTCCACTTT. Full variable domain (rest looked up from reference TRBV5-1 and TRBJ1-6): KAGVTQTPRYLIKTRGQQVTLSCSPISGHRSVSWYQQTPGQGLQFLFEYFSETQRNKGNFPGRFSGRQFSNSRSEMNVSTLELGDSALYLCASSLDRVEVSPLHFGNGTRLTVT.